This T cell receptor (beta chain) was profiled in a study of T cell repertoires in cytomegalovirus infection. TCRdb ran MiXCR on the reads and lists one entry per CDR3 protein. The table has fewer than 550,000 distinct CDR3 sequences, around 11% seen once. The CDR3 consists of 11 residues. V dropped 11 bases and J dropped 12 bases, with 16 bases sitting between them. Per germline, CDR1 SNHLY and CDR2 FYNNEI. The sequencing sample was made of PBMCs. The chain is built from TRBV2 and TRBJ1-4; D ambiguous. The TCR comes from a human donor in good health (CMV status not recorded). Some clones in this sample may be carry-over from other donors' samples. The CDR3 bases are TGTGCCTCATACGGGGAGGGTGAACTGTTTTTT. Translated: CASYGEGELFF.